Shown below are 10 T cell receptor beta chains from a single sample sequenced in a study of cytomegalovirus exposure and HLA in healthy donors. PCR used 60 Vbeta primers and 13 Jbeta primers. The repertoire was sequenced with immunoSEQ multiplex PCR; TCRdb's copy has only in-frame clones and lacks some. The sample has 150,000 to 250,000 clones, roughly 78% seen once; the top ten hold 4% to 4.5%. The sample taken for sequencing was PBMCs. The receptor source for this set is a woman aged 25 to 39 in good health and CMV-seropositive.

The chain's CDR3 is CASSFAGLDAYNEQFF. In nucleotides, the CDR3 is TGTGCCAGCAGCTTCGCGGGACTAGATGCCTACAATGAGCAGTTCTTC. This sequence joins TRBV7-9 and TRBJ2-1; TRBD2 matches 8 bases. Trimming at V came to 3 bases and at J to 2 bases, leaving 6 bases not matched to a gene. The CDR3 consists of 16 residues. Germline V gene lookup returns CDR1 SEHNR and CDR2 FQNEAQ (reference sequence).

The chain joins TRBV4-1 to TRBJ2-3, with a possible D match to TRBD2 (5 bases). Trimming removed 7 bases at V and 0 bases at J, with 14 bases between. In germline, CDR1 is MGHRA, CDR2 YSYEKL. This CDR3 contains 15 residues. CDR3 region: CASKDGGGSTDTQYF. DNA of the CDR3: TGCGCCAGCAAAGACGGAGGAGGAAGCACAGATACGCAGTATTTT.

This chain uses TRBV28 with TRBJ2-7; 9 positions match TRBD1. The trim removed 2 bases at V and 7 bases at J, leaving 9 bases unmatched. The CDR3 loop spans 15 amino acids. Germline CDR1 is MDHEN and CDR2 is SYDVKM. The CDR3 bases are TGTGCCAGCAGTTTAGGTTTCGGGACAGGGAGGGAGCAGTACTTC. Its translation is CASSLGFGTGREQYF.

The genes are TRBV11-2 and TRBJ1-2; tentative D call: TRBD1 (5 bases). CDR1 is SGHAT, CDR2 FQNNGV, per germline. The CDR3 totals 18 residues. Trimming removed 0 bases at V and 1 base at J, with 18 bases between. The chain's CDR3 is CASSLDRPGVGLNYGYTF. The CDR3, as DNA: TGTGCCAGCAGCTTAGATCGTCCGGGGGTCGGCCTTAACTATGGCTACACCTTC.

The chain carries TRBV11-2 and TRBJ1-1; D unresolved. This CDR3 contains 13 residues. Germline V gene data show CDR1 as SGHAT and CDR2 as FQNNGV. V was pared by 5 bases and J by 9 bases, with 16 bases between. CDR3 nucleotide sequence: TGTGCCAGCAGCACCCGACAAACTCTCAAAGCTTTCTTT. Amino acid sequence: CASSTRQTLKAFF. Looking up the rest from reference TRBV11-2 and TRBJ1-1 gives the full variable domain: EAGVAQSPRYKIIEKRQSVAFWCNPISGHATLYWYQQILGQGPKLLIQFQNNGVVDDSQLPKDRFSAERLKGVDSTLKIQPAKLEDSAVYLCASSTRQTLKAFFGQGTRLTVV.

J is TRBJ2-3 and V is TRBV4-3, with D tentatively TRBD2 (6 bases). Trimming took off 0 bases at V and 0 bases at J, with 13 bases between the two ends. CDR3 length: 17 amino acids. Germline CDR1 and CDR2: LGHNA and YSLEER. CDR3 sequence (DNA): TGCGCCAGCAGCCAAGATCGGGGGTTCATGAGCACAGATACGCAGTATTTT. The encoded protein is CASSQDRGFMSTDTQYF.

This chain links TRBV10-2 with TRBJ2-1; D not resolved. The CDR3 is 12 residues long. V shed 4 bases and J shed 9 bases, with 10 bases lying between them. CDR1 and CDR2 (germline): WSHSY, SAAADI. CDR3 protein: CASSVGSGEQFF. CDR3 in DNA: TGCGCCAGCAGTGTCGGTTCTGGTGAGCAGTTCTTC.

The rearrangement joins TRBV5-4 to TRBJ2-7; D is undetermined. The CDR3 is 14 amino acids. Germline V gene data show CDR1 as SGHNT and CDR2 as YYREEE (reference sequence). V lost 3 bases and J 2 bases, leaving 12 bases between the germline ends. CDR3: CASSSILNTYEQYF. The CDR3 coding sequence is TGTGCCAGCAGCTCGATTTTAAACACCTACGAGCAGTACTTC.

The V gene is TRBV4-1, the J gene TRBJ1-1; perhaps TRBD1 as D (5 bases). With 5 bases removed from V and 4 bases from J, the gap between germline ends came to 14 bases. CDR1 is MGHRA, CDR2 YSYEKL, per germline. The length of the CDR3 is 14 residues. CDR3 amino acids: CASSSGALGTEAFF. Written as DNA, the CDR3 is TGCGCCAGCAGCTCTGGGGCACTTGGCACTGAAGCTTTCTTT.

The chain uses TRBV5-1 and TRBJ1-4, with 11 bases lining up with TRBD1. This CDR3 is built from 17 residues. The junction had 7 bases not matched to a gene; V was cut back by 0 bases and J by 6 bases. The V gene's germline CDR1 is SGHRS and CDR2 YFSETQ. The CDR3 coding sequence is TGCGCCAGCAGCTTGGATGGGACAGGGGGAATACATGAAAAACTGTTTTTT. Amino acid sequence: CASSLDGTGGIHEKLFF.